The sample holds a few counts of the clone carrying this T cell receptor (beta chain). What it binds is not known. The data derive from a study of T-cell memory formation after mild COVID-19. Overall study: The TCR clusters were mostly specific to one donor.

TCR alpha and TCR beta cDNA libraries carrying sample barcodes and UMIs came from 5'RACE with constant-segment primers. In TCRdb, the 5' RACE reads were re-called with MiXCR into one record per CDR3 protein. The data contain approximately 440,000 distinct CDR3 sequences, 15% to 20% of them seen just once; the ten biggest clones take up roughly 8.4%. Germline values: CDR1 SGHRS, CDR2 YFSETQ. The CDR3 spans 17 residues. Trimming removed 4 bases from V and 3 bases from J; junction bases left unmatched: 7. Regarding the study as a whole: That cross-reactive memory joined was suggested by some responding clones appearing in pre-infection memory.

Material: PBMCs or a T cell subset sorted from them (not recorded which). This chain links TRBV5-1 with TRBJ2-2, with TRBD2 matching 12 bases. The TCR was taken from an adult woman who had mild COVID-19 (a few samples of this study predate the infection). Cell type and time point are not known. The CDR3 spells CASSPRLAGVDTGELFF. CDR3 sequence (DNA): TGCGCCAGCAGCCCGAGACTAGCGGGAGTGGACACCGGGGAGCTGTTTTTT.